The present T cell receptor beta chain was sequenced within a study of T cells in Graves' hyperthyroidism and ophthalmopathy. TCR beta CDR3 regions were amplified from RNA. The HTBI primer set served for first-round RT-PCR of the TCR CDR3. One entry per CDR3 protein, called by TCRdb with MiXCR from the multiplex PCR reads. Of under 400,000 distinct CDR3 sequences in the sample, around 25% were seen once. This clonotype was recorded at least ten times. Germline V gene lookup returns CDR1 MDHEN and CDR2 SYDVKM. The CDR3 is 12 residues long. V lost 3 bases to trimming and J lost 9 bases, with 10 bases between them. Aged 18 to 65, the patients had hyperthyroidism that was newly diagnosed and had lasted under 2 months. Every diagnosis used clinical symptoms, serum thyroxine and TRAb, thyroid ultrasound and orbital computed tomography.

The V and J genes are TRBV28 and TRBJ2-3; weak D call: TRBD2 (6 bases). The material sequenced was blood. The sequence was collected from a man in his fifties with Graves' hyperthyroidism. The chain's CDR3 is CASSLAGKTQYF. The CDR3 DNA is TGTGCCAGCAGTTTGGCGGGAAAGACGCAGTATTTT. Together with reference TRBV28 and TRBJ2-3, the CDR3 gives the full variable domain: DVKVTQSSRYLVKRTGEKVFLECVQDMDHENMFWYRQDPGLGLRLIYFSYDVKMKEKGDIPEGYSVSREKKERFSLILESASTNQTSMYLCASSLAGKTQYFGPGTRLTVL.